The 20 T cell receptor beta chains below were found in one sample sequenced in a study of shared clonotypes between healthy human individuals. Using immunoSEQ multiplex PCR, the repertoire was profiled, and TCRdb retains in-frame clones only, with some absent. This sample has 2 million to 2.5 million clones, with 95% found just once. The sample taken for sequencing was naive CD4+ T cells sorted from blood. The subset was: CD45RA+ positively selected. The receptor set was obtained from a man between 18 and 29 years old in good health.

About this clone: The sample carries other DNA sequences with the same CDR3. The chain recombines TRBV2 with TRBJ2-2; D is unclear. V lost 6 bases and J lost 5, with 4 bases in between. Germline assignment: CDR1 SNHLY and CDR2 FYNNEI. The CDR3 runs to 11 residues. DNA of the CDR3: TGTGCCAGCAGGGGTACCGGGGAGCTGTTTTTT. Its translation is CASRGTGELFF.

The J gene is TRBJ1-1, the V gene TRBV6-6, with D unresolved. The CDR3 length is 13 residues. V was shortened by 4 bases and J by 10 bases, with 16 bases between the two germline ends. Germline V gives CDR1 MNHNY, CDR2 SVGAGI (reference sequence). CDR3 bases: TGTGCCAGCAGTTCACGAGGGCCGCCTGGAGCTTTCTTT. Its translation: CASSSRGPPGAFF.

The chain is built from TRBV4-1 and TRBJ1-2; a possible D gene is TRBD1 (6 bases). Germline V gene data show CDR1 as MGHRA and CDR2 as YSYEKL. V was trimmed by 0 bases and J by 3 bases, leaving 11 bases between them. The CDR3 is 15 residues long. The CDR3 loop reads CASSQDLRQDYGYTF. In nucleotides, the CDR3 is TGCGCCAGCAGCCAAGATTTAAGACAGGACTATGGCTACACCTTC.

The V gene is TRBV27, the J gene TRBJ2-1; no clear D. Between the trimmed V and J ends, which lost 6 bases and 7 bases, there was a span of 10 bases. Germline CDR1 MNHEY, CDR2 SMNVEV (reference sequence). CDR3 size: 12 residues. The DNA of the CDR3 is TGTGCCAGCAGCCGTGTAGAGAATGAGCAGTTCTTC. It yields the protein CASSRVENEQFF.

This chain joins TRBV6-5 and TRBJ2-7; TRBD1 aligns across 7 bases. V dropped 3 bases and J dropped 1; count of bases not matched to a gene: 3. CDR3 size: 14 residues. In germline, CDR1 is MNHEY, CDR2 SVGAGI. The chain's CDR3 is CASSYGTESYEQYF. The CDR3, as DNA: TGTGCCAGCAGTTATGGGACAGAATCCTACGAGCAGTACTTC.

This sequence joins TRBV11-2 and TRBJ2-3, with 10 bases aligning to TRBD1. Germline lookup yields CDR1 SGHAT and CDR2 FQNNGV. The CDR3 totals 18 residues. J gave up 3 bases and V 3 bases, and 12 bases lay outside the gene matches. CDR3 DNA: TGTGCCAGCAGCTTTAGGAGCCTCCGGGGACAGGGGACAGATACGCAGTATTTT. Its translation: CASSFRSLRGQGTDTQYF.

The chain has TRBV6-6 and TRBJ1-4, with a possible D match to TRBD1 (6 bases). Trimming took off 8 bases at V and 6 bases at J, with 22 bases between the two ends. Germline CDR1 MNHNY, CDR2 SVGAGI (reference sequence). CDR3 length equals 16 residues. The DNA of the CDR3 is TGTGCCAGCGGGGAAGGGCTTTCCGGGGGCTATGAAAAACTGTTTTTT. Protein sequence: CASGEGLSGGYEKLFF.

About this clone: One end of the junction is discordant with germline, which a read error may explain. V gene TRBV7-7 combines with J gene TRBJ1-1; D is unresolved. The length of the CDR3 is 13 residues. Germline V gene data show CDR1 as SSHAT and CDR2 as FNYEAQ (reference sequence). The CDR3 sequence: CASSLAMNTEAFF. In DNA form, the CDR3 reads TGTGCTAGCAGCTTAGCGATGAACACTGAAGCTTTCTTT.

This rearrangement joins TRBV10-2 to TRBJ1-6; a weak D match, TRBD1 (5 bases). The CDR3 has 13 residues. V was clipped by 8 bases and J by 7 bases, with 12 bases between them. Germline V gene sequence: CDR1 WSHSY, CDR2 SAAADI. CDR3 coding DNA: TGCGCCAGCGGGGGGGGAAAGAATTCACCCCTCCACTTT. This codes for CASGGGKNSPLHF.

V and J are TRBV5-1 and TRBJ2-5; the match to TRBD1 covers 8 bases. V trimming: 0 bases; J trimming: 5 bases; junction bases outside the gene matches: 6. The CDR3 sequence is 15 residues long. Germline assignment: CDR1 SGHRS and CDR2 YFSETQ. CDR3 residues: CASSLDLGQGETQYF. CDR3 sequence (DNA): TGCGCCAGCAGCTTGGATCTCGGACAGGGTGAGACCCAGTACTTC.

The rearrangement uses TRBV6-5 and TRBJ1-3; D gene unclear. V was pared by 8 bases and J by 0 bases, with 11 bases between. The CDR3 contains 14 residues. CDR1 is MNHEY and CDR2 is SVGAGI in the germline V gene. CDR3 coding DNA: TGTGCCAGCGGCAGGTCCAGCTCTGGAAACACCATATATTTT. It encodes CASGRSSSGNTIYF.

The chain links TRBV9 to TRBJ2-5, with 9 bases identical to TRBD1. The germline V gene encodes CDR1 SGDLS and CDR2 YYNGEE. The CDR3 runs 15 residues. V lost 4 bases to trimming and J lost 1 base; unmatched junction nucleotides: 5. This chain's CDR3 is CASSFTDRGQETQYF. The CDR3 DNA is TGTGCCAGCAGCTTTACGGACAGGGGCCAAGAGACCCAGTACTTC.

The chain joins TRBV6-1 to TRBJ2-7; D unclear. Deletions cut 5 bases from V and 7 bases from J, with 18 bases between. The CDR3 contains 14 residues. CDR1 is MNHNS and CDR2 is SASEGT in the germline V gene. DNA of the CDR3: TGTGCCAGCAGTTCCACCTCTCCAGCCGGGGAGCAGTACTTC. Translation gives CASSSTSPAGEQYF.

This chain joins TRBV5-1 and TRBJ2-3; D remains unclear. The CDR3 sequence is 15 residues long. The germline CDR1 and CDR2 sequences are SGHRS and YFSETQ. Trimming removed 1 base from V and 1 base from J, with 10 bases in between. CDR3 nucleotides: TGCGCCAGCAGCTTGAAGTGGGGTGGCACAGATACGCAGTATTTT. Residues: CASSLKWGGTDTQYF.

The chain carries TRBV10-3 and TRBJ2-5; D is unresolved. V lost 2 bases and J 5 bases, leaving 12 bases between the germline ends. CDR3 length: 14 residues. The germline V gene encodes CDR1 ENHRY and CDR2 SYGVKD. The CDR3 DNA sequence: TGTGCCATCAGTGAGCCCCCGATTATGGAGACCCAGTACTTC. Translating gives CAISEPPIMETQYF.

CDR3 sequence: CASSFREETQYF. The CDR3 nucleotides are TGTGCCAGCAGTTTTCGGGAAGAGACCCAGTACTTC. This chain joins TRBV28 and TRBJ2-5; D is unclear. This CDR3 spans 12 amino acids. Deletions cut 3 bases from V and 3 bases from J, with 5 bases between. Looked up from germline, CDR1 is MDHEN and CDR2 is SYDVKM. Looking up the rest from reference TRBV28 and TRBJ2-5 gives the full variable domain: DVKVTQSSRYLVKRTGEKVFLECVQDMDHENMFWYRQDPGLGLRLIYFSYDVKMKEKGDIPEGYSVSREKKERFSLILESASTNQTSMYLCASSFREETQYFGPGTRLLVL.

In regard to this clone: A read error may be the cause here, since a much bigger clone is one base away. V usage is TRBV4-1 and J usage is TRBJ2-3; no clear D gene. CDR1 is MGHRA and CDR2 is YSYEKL in the germline V gene. The CDR3 contains 13 residues. The CDR3 region has the DNA TGCGCCGGCAGTCTCGGACCAAGCAATACGCAGTATTTT. This translates into CAGSLGPSNTQYF.

The chain has TRBV7-2 and TRBJ2-1; D gene unclear. Germline lookup yields CDR1 SGHTA and CDR2 FQGNSA. The length of the CDR3 is 15 residues. V lost 1 base and J lost 7, with 14 bases in between. CDR3 amino acids: CASSLGLDPRNEQFF. In DNA, the CDR3 is TGTGCCAGCAGCTTAGGACTGGACCCCCGAAATGAGCAGTTCTTC.

The chain has TRBV5-1 and TRBJ2-3; D is perhaps TRBD1 or TRBD2 (5 bases each). The CDR3 contains 15 residues. CDR1 SGHRS and CDR2 YFSETQ come from the germline V gene. Trimming cost V 0 bases and J 5 bases, with 13 bases left between them. Here the CDR3 reads CASSLVGEGVDTQYF. CDR3 nucleotide sequence: TGCGCCAGCAGCTTGGTGGGGGAAGGAGTAGATACGCAGTATTTT.

V and J are TRBV6-5 and TRBJ2-1, with TRBD2 matching 7 bases. Germline CDR1 is MNHEY and CDR2 is SVGAGI. This CDR3 comprises 13 residues. With V trimmed by 0 bases and J by 10 bases, 3 bases remained unmatched. The CDR3 loop reads CASSYSILAEQFF. In nucleotides, the CDR3 is TGTGCCAGCAGTTACTCGATACTAGCGGAGCAGTTCTTC.